Detailed here is one T cell receptor beta chain. This specimen belongs to a study of OX40 agonist ivuxolimab in advanced cancers. The data were produced by immunoSEQ multiplex PCR, yet TCRdb's version contains in-frame clones alone and is incomplete. The top ten hold about 11% of the sample, which has around 63,000 clones, approximately 85% seen once. The TCR comes from an adult with an advanced solid tumor such as melanoma, head and neck, liver or kidney cancer. The sample was CD4+ or CD8+ T cells sorted from blood, taken in a trial of the OX40 agonist ivuxolimab.

Here the CDR3 DNA reads TGTGCCTGGAGTGGACCCCGACGGGGGGGAACTGAAGCTTTCTTT. Translating it yields CAWSGPRRGGTEAFF. The chain has TRBV30 and TRBJ1-1, with D tentatively TRBD1 (5 bases). V shed 1 base and J shed 5 bases, with 17 bases lying between them. Germline loops: CDR1 GTSNPN, CDR2 SVGIG (reference sequence). The CDR3 consists of 15 residues.